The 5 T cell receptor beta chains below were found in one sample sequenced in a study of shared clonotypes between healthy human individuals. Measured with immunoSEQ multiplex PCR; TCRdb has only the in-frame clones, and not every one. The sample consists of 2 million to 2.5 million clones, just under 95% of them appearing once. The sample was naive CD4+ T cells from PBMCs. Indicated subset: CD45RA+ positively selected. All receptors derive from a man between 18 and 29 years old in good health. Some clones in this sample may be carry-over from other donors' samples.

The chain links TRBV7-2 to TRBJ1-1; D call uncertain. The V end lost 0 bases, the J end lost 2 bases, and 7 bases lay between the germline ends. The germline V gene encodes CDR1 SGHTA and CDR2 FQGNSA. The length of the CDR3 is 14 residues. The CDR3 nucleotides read TGTGCCAGCAGCTTAGCGCGACACAACACTGAAGCTTTCTTT. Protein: CASSLARHNTEAFF.

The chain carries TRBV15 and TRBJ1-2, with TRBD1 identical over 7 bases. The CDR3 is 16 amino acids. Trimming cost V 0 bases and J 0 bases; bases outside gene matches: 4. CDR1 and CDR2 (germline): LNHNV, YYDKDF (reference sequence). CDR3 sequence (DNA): TGTGCCACCAGCAGAGATTACAGGGGATCTAACTATGGCTACACCTTC. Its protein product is CATSRDYRGSNYGYTF.

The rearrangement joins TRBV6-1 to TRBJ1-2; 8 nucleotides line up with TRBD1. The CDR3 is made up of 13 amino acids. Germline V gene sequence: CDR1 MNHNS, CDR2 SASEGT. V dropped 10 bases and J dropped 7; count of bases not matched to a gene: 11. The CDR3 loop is CATTTQGALGYTF. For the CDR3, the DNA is TGTGCCACGACCACGCAGGGGGCTCTTGGCTACACCTTC.

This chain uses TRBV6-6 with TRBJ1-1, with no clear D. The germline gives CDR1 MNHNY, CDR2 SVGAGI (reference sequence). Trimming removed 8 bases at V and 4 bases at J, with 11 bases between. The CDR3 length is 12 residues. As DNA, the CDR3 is TGTGCCAGCCATCCGACCGGCACTGAAGCTTTCTTT. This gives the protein CASHPTGTEAFF.

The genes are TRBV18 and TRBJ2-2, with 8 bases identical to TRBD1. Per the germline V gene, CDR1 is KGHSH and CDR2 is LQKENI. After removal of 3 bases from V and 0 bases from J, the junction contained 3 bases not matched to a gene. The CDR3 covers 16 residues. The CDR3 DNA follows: TGTGCCAGCTCACCCCAGGGGGCTTCGAACACCGGGGAGCTGTTTTTT. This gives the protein CASSPQGASNTGELFF.